This T cell receptor (beta chain) was identified in a study of T cells after yellow fever vaccination. This clonotype was counted only a few times. Each CDR3 protein gets one entry after TCRdb re-called the 5' RACE reads with MiXCR. Among 300,000 or so distinct CDR3 sequences listed, approximately 3.9% were seen once. CDR3 length: 15 amino acids. Losses at the gene ends were 1 base for V and 8 bases for J; bases not matched to a gene: 6. Germline loops: CDR1 SGHNT, CDR2 YENEEA. Source: PBMCs, taken 5 days after the yellow fever booster vaccination. This sequence joins TRBV11-3 and TRBJ2-1; 9 bases are shared with TRBD2. This TCR came from a man aged 18 to 30 who received the YFV17D yellow fever vaccine. The CDR3 DNA sequence: TGTGCCAGCAGCTTAGGCCTAGCGGGGAAAGATGAGCAGTTCTTC. As protein: CASSLGLAGKDEQFF.